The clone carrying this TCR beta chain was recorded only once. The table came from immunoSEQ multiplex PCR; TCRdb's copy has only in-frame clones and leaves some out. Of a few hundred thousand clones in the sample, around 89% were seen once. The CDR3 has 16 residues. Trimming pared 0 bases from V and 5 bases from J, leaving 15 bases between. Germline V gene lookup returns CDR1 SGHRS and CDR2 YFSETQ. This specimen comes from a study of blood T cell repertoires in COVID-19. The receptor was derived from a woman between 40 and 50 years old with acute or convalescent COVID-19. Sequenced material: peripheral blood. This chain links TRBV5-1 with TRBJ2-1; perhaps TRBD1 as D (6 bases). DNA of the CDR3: TGCGCCAGCAGCTTGGCGGTATGGGGGCCACACAATGAGCAGTTCTTC. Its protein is CASSLAVWGPHNEQFF.